This T cell receptor (beta chain) was documented in a study of post-analysis software for immune sequencing data. Study background: Included courses were relapsing-remitting and secondary progressive multiple sclerosis; progressive-relapsing multiple sclerosis was also included. Overall study results and limits: Patients had higher frequencies than controls of five TRBV segments, including TRBV5-6, TRBV5-1 and TRBV20-1. Same-batch preparations were strongly co-clustered by F measure.

This clonotype was seen only a few times. Its specificity is unknown. TCR beta cDNA libraries had unique molecular identifiers. MiXCR, run by TCRdb on the PCR reads, gives a single entry per CDR3 protein. Among about 820,000 distinct CDR3 sequences listed, about 53% were seen once. Trimming removed 2 bases at V and 8 bases at J, with 17 bases between. Germline V CDR1 and CDR2: SEHNR, FQNEAQ (reference sequence). The CDR3 covers 15 residues. The chain recombines TRBV7-9 with TRBJ2-3; perhaps D is TRBD1 or TRBD2 (5 bases each). The sequence was collected from a girl aged 10 to 17 with multiple sclerosis. What was sequenced was blood. The DNA of the CDR3 is TGTGCCAGCAGCTTAAGGGACGCCGCCGGTGGTACGCAGTATTTT. Protein sequence: CASSLRDAAGGTQYF.